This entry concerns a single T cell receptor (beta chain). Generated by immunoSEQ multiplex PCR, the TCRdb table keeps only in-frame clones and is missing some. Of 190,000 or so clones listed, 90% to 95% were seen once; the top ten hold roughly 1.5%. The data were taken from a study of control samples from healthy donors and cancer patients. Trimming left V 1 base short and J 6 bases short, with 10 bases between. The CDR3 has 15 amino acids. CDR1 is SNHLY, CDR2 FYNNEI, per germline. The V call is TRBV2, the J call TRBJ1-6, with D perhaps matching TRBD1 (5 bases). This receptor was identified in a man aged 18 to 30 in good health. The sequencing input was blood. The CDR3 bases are TGTGCCAGCAGTGAAGTCCAGGGCTTTAATTCACCCCTCCACTTT. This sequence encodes CASSEVQGFNSPLHF.